Sequencing of this TCR beta chain was carried out in a study of OX40 agonist ivuxolimab in advanced cancers. Overall study: The treatment was a fully human IgG2 OX40 agonist, ivuxolimab. Prior anti-PD-1, anti-PD-L1 or anti-CTLA-4 therapy was allowed; less than 45% had some. Dose-escalation patients were diagnosed with hepatocellular carcinoma, melanoma, renal cell cancer or head and neck cancer. Three dose-escalation patients had partial responses: one with hepatocellular carcinoma and two with cutaneous melanoma.

This CDR3 spans 15 amino acids. V shed 2 bases and J shed 4 bases, with 13 bases lying between them. The germline V gene encodes CDR1 SGHTA and CDR2 FQGTGA. Sequencing was performed with immunoSEQ multiplex PCR; in TCRdb, only in-frame clones are kept and a portion is missing. Of 60,000 to 75,000 clones listed, approximately 88% are singletons. This clonotype originated in an adult with an advanced solid tumor such as melanoma, head and neck, liver or kidney cancer. This sequence joins TRBV7-3 and TRBJ2-3; TRBD1 is a possible D gene (6 bases). Sequenced material: CD4+ or CD8+ T cells sorted from blood, taken in a trial of the OX40 agonist ivuxolimab. In nucleotides, the CDR3 is TGTGCCAGCAGCTTACGGTCTAGGGGGTCAGATACGCAGTATTTT. Translated: CASSLRSRGSDTQYF.